This entry lists 3 T cell receptor beta chains sequenced from one sample in a study of blood T cell repertoires in COVID-19. The data were produced by immunoSEQ multiplex PCR, yet TCRdb's version contains in-frame clones alone and is incomplete. The sample carries around 160,000 clones, 75% to 85% recorded once. What was sequenced was peripheral blood. These receptors were obtained from a man aged 55 to 70 with active or convalescent COVID-19.

The CDR3 DNA follows: TGCAGCGTGCCGGGATTGACCGGGGAGCTGTTTTTT. Its protein is CSVPGLTGELFF. The chain employs TRBV29-1 and TRBJ2-2, with D possibly being TRBD2 (5 bases). Per the germline V gene, CDR1 is SQVTM and CDR2 is ANQGSEA. Trimming cost V 6 bases and J 5 bases, with 10 bases left between them. The CDR3 has 12 amino acids.

V is TRBV29-1 and J is TRBJ1-2; 8 nucleotides line up with TRBD1. The J segment lost 5 bases and the V segment lost 7 bases, leaving 9 bases of the junction unmatched. Germline V gives CDR1 SQVTM, CDR2 ANQGSEA. The CDR3 is made up of 13 amino acids. CDR3 in amino acids: CSAAGGKGYGYTF. Here the CDR3 DNA reads TGCAGCGCAGCAGGGGGCAAGGGGTATGGCTACACCTTC.

The table lists this clone with a count of one. This chain connects TRBV28 to TRBJ2-1, with 7 positions matching TRBD2. Trimming took 1 base from V and 4 from J; bases not matched to a gene: 7. CDR1 and CDR2 (germline): MDHEN, SYDVKM. There are 16 residues in the CDR3. The CDR3 bases are TGTGCCAGCAGTTTATTGGGCGGGAGCAGGTACAATGAGCAGTTCTTC. It encodes CASSLLGGSRYNEQFF.